This T cell receptor (beta chain) was profiled in a study of blood T cell repertoires in COVID-19. Per the original data handling: Estimation of nucleated cell counts was performed using reference gene primer amplification. Only in-frame clones appear in the TCRdb table, and some are missing; sequencing was by immunoSEQ multiplex PCR. V and J calls plus clone size are reproduced from that table; the DNA served to infer D and trimming. The data contain approximately 81,000 clones, 91% of them singletons. V was trimmed by 3 bases and J by 5 bases, leaving 7 bases between them. The CDR3 runs to 12 residues.

Sequenced material: peripheral blood. This clonotype was sampled from a woman in her 50s in a cohort sampled during active COVID-19. V and J are TRBV12-3 or TRBV12-4 and TRBJ2-5, with D hard to call. DNA of the CDR3: TGTGCCAGCAGTTTTTCTCCTGAGACCCAGTACTTC. It specifies CASSFSPETQYF.